This TCR beta chain appears in the sequencing data of a study of blood T cell repertoires in COVID-19. Whole-study context: Acute-phase and convalescent COVID-19 samples originated in the United States, Italy and Spain. T cells, B-cell-depleted T cells, or PBMCs provided the cDNA or gDNA that served as material.

This CDR3 has 13 residues. The germline V gene encodes CDR1 MNHNS and CDR2 SASEGT. V was trimmed by 8 bases and J by 7 bases, leaving 12 bases between them. This table comes from immunoSEQ multiplex PCR, and its TCRdb copy is limited to in-frame clones, with some not included. The sample holds 250,000 to 300,000 clones, over 75% seen once. This clone was observed a single time. Sequencing was carried out using peripheral blood. The clonotype was recovered from a woman aged 25-40 years with acute or convalescent COVID-19. The rearrangement uses TRBV6-1 and TRBJ1-6; D ambiguous. The CDR3, as DNA: TGTGCCAGCCGACGGCTGGAGAATTCACCCCTCCACTTT. It encodes CASRRLENSPLHF.